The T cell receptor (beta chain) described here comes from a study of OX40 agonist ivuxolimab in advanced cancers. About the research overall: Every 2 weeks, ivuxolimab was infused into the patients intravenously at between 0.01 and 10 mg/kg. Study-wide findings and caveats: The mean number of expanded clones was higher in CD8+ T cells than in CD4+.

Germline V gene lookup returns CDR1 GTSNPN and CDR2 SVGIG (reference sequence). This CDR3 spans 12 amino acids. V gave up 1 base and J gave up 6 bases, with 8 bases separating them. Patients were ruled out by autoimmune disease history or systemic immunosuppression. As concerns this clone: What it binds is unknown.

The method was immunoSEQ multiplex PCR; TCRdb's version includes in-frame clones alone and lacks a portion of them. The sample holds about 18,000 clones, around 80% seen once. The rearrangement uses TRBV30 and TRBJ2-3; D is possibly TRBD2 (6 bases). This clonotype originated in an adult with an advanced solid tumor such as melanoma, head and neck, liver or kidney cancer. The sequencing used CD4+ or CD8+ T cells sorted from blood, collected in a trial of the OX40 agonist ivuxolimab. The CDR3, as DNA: TGTGCCTGGAGTGGGGACTTTGATACGCAGTATTTT. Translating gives CAWSGDFDTQYF.